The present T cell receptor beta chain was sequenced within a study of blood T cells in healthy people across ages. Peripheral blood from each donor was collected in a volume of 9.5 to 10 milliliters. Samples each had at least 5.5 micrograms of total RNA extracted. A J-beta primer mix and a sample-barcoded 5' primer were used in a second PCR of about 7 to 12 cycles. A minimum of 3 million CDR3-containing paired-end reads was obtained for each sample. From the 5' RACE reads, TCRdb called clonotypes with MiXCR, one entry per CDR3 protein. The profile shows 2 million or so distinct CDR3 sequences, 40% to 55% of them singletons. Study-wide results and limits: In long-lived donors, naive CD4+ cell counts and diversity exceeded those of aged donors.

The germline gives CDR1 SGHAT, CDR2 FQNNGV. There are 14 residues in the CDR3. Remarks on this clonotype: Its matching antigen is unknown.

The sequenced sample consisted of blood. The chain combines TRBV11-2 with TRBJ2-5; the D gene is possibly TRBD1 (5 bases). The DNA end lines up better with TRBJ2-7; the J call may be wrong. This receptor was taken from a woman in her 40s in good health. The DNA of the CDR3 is TGTGCCAGCTCCCAGGGCCTCTCGAACTACGAGCAGTACTTC. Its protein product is CASSQGLSNYEQYF.